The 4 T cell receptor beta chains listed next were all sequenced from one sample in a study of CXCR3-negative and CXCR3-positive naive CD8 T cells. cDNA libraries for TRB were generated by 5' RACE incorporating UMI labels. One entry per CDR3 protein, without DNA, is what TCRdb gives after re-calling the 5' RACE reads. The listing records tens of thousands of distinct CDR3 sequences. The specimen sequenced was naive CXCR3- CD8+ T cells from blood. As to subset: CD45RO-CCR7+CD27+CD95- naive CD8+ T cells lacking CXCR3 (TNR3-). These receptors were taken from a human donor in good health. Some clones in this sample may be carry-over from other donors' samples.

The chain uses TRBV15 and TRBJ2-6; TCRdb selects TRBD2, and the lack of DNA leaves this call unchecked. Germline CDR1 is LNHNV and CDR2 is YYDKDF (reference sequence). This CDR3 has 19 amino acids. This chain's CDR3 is CATSRDGTSGSSGANVLTF.

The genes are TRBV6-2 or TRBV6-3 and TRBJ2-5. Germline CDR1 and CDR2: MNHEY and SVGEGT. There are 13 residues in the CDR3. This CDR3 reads CASMDSVQETQYF.

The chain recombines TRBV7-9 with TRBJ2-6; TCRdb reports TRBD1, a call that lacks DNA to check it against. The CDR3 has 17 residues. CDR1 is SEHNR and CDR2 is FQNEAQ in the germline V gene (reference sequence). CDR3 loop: CASSLAGHHSGANVLTF. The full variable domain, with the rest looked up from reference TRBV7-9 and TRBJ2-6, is DTGVSQNPRHKITKRGQNVTFRCDPISEHNRLYWYRQTLGQGPEFLTYFQNEAQLEKSRLLSDRFSAERPKGSFSTLEIQRTEQGDSAMYLCASSLAGHHSGANVLTFGAGSRLTVL.

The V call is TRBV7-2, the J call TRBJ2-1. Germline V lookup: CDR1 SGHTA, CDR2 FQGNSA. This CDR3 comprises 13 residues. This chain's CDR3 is CASSLGIWGEQFF.